The TCR beta chain described here comes from a study of T cell responses to AZD1222 COVID-19 vaccine. General observations from the study: Vaccine-associated CD4 TCRs ranged over spike, dominating at 160-218 and 743-854. Most donors were white British, females outnumbered males, and clonal diversity was possibly underestimated. Targets within unmutated variant regions were reportedly found for nearly half of spike-specific TCRs.

Second doses were pooled across both intervals (about 4 or about 12 weeks). CDR1 LNHDA and CDR2 SQIVND come from the germline V gene (reference sequence). The ends were cut back, 3 bases at V and 6 bases at J, with 12 bases in the middle. This CDR3 has 14 amino acids. Concerning this clone itself: What it recognizes is unknown.

Using immunoSEQ multiplex PCR, the repertoire was profiled, and TCRdb retains in-frame clones only, with some absent. Found here are over 85,000 clones, over 90% of them singletons; the top ten hold 2.5% to 3%. The sequence was obtained from an adult who received the AZD1222 COVID-19 vaccine. The sample consisted of peripheral blood, taken 28 days after the second AZD1222 dose. This chain joins TRBV19 and TRBJ1-5; D is perhaps TRBD1 (5 bases). The CDR3: CASSITRDGQPQHF. The DNA of the CDR3 is TGTGCCAGTAGTATCACCAGGGATGGTCAGCCCCAGCATTTT.